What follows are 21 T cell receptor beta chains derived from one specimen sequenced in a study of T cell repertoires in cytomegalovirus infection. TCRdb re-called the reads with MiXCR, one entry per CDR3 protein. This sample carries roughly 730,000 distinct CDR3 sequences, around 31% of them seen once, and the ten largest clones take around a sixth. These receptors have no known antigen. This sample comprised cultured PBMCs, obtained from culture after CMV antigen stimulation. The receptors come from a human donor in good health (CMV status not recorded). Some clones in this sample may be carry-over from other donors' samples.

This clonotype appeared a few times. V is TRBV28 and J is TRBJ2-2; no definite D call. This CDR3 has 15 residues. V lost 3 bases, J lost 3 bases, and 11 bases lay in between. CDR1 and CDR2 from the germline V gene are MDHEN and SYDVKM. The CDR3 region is CASSFPRRDTGELFF. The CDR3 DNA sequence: TGTGCCAGCAGTTTTCCCCGCAGAGACACCGGGGAGCTGTTTTTT.

The CDR3 DNA reads as TGTGCCAGCAGCCAAAGGCCTCGGCATGAGCAGTTCTTC. Translation: CASSQRPRHEQFF. The rearrangement uses TRBV4-2 and TRBJ2-1; D uncertain. The CDR3 contains 13 residues. Trimming left V 2 bases short and J 8 bases short, with 10 bases between. Germline V CDR1 and CDR2: LGHNA, YNFKEQ.

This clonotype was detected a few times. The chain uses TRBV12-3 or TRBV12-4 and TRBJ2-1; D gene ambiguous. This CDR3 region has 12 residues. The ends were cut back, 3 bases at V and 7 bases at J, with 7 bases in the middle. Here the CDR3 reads CASSFFGNEQFF. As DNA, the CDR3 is TGTGCCAGCAGTTTTTTCGGGAATGAGCAGTTCTTC.

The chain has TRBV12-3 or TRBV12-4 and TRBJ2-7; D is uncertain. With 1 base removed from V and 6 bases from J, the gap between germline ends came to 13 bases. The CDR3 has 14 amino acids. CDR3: CASSLGTQIGEQYF. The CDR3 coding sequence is TGTGCCAGCAGTTTAGGGACCCAGATCGGCGAGCAGTACTTC.

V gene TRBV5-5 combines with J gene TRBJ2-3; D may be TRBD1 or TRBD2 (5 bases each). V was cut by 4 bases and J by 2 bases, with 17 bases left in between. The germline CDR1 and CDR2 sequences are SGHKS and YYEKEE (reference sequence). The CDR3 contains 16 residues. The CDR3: CASSPRAGPYTDTQYF. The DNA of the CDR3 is TGTGCCAGCAGCCCGAGGGCAGGGCCCTACACAGATACGCAGTATTTT.

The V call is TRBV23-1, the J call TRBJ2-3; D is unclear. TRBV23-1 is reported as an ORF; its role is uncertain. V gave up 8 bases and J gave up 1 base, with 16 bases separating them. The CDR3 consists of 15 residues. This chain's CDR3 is CASPSLRKRTDTQYF. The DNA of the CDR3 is TGCGCCAGCCCCAGTCTTCGGAAACGCACAGATACGCAGTATTTT.

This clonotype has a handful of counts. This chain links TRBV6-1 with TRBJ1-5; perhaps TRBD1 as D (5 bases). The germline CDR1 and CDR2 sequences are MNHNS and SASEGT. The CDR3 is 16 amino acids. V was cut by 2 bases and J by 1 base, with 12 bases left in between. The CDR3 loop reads CASSEWQGSSNQPQHF. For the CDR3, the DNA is TGTGCCAGCAGTGAATGGCAGGGTTCAAGCAATCAGCCCCAGCATTTT.

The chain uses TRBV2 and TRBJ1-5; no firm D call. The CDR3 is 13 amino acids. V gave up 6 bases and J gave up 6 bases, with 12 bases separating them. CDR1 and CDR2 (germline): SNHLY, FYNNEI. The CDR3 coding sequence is TGTGCCAGCAGGGCTGGACTGGCTCAGCCCCAGCATTTT. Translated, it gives CASRAGLAQPQHF.

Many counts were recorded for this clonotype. The CDR3 DNA reads as TGTGCCAGCACCCTATCCGCTAATACAGATACGCAGTATTTT. This sequence encodes CASTLSANTDTQYF. This chain links TRBV7-8 with TRBJ2-3, with D unresolved. In germline, CDR1 is SGHVS, CDR2 FQNEAQ. V was cut by 7 bases and J by 3 bases, with 14 bases left in between. The CDR3 is 14 residues long.

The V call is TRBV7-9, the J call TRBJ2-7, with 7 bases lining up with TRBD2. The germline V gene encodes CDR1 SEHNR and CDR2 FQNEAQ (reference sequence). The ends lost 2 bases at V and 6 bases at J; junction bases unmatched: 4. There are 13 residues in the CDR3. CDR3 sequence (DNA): TGTGCCAGCAGCTTACGCGGGAGTGGCGAGCAGTACTTC. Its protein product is CASSLRGSGEQYF.

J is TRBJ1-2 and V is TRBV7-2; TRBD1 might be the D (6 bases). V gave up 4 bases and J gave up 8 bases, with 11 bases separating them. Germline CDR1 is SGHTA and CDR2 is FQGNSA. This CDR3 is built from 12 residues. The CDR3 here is CASSWQGHGYTF. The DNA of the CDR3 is TGTGCCAGCAGCTGGCAGGGACACGGCTACACCTTC.

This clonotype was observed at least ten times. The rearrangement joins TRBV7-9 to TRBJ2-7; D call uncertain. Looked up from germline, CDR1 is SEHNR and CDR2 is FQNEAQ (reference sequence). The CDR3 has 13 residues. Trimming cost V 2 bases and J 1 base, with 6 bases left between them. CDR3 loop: CASSLSVSYEQYF. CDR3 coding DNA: TGTGCCAGCAGCTTAAGTGTTTCCTACGAGCAGTACTTC. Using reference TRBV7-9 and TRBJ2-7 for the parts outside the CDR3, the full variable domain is DTGVSQNPRHKITKRGQNVTFRCDPISEHNRLYWYRQTLGQGPEFLTYFQNEAQLEKSRLLSDRFSAERPKGSFSTLEIQRTEQGDSAMYLCASSLSVSYEQYFGPGTRLTVT.

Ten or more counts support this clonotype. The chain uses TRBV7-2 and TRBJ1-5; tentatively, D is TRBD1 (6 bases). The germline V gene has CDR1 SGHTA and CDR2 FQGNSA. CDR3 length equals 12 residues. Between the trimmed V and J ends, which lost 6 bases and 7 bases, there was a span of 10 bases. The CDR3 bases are TGTGCCAGCAGTCCGAGGGGGCAGCCCCAGCATTTT. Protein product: CASSPRGQPQHF.

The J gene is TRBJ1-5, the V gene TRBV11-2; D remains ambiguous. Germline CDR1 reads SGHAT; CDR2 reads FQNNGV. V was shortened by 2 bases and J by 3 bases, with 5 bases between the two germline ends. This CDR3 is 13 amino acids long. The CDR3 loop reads CASSLHTNQPQHF. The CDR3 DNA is TGTGCCAGCAGCTTACACACCAATCAGCCCCAGCATTTT.

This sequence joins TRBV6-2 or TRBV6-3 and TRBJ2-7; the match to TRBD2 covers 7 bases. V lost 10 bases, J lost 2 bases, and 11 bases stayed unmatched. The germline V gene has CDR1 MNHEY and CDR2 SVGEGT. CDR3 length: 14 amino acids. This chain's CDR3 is CAITGTNGAYEQYF. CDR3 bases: TGTGCCATCACCGGGACTAACGGAGCCTACGAGCAGTACTTC.

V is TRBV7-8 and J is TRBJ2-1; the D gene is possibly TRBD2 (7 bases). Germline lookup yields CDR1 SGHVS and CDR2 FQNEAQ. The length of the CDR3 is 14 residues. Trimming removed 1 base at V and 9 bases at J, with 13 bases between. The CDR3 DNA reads TGTGCCAGCAGCTTAGGTGGAGGGGGGGCTGAGCAGTTCTTC. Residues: CASSLGGGGAEQFF.

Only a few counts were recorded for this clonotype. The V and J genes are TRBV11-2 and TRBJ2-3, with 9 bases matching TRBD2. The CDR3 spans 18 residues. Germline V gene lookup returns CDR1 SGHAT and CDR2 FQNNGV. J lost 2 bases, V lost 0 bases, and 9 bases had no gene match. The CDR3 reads CASSLDGFAGGVTDTQYF. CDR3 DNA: TGTGCCAGCAGCTTAGATGGATTCGCGGGGGGGGTCACAGATACGCAGTATTTT.

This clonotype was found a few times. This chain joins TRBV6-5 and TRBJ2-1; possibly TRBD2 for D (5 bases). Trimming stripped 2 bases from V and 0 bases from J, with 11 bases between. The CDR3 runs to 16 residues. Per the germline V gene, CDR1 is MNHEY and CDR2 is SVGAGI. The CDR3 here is CASSYGLPSSYNEQFF. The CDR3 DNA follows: TGTGCCAGCAGTTACGGACTCCCGAGCTCCTACAATGAGCAGTTCTTC.

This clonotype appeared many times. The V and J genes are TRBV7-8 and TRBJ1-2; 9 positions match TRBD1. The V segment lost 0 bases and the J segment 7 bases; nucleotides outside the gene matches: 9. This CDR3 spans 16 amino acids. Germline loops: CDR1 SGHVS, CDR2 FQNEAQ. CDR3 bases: TGTGCCAGCAGCTTAGCGGGTGGGGACAGGGTTGGTGGCTACACCTTC. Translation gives CASSLAGGDRVGGYTF.

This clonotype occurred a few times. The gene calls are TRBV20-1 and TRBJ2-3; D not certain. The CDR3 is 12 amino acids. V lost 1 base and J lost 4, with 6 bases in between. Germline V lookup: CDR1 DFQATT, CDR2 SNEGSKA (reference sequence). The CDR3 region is CSARVDPDTQYF. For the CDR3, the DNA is TGCAGTGCTAGAGTGGACCCAGATACGCAGTATTTT.

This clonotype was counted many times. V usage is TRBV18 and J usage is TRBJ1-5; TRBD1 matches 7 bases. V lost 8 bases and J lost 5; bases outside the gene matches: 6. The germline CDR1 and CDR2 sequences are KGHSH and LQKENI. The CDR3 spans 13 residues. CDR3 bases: TGTGCCAGCAGCCCTCAGGGGGATCAGCCCCAGCATTTT. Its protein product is CASSPQGDQPQHF.